This TCR beta chain was captured in a study of cytomegalovirus exposure and HLA in healthy donors. The germline V gene encodes CDR1 SNHLY and CDR2 FYNNEI. The CDR3 is made up of 13 amino acids. To note about this clone: One end of the junction is discordant with germline, which a read error may explain.

PCR amplification relied on 60 Vbeta primers (plus 13 Jbeta primers). Measured with immunoSEQ multiplex PCR; TCRdb has only the in-frame clones, and not every one. Among about 160,000 clones listed, less than 80% were seen once. The rearrangement links TRBV2 to TRBJ2-4; D gene uncertain. The clonotype was recovered from a man in his forties in good health and CMV-seronegative. Source material: PBMCs. CDR3 DNA sequence: TGTGCCAGCAGTGAACGACGTCAGAACAGTCAGTACTTC. Protein sequence: CASSERRQNSQYF.